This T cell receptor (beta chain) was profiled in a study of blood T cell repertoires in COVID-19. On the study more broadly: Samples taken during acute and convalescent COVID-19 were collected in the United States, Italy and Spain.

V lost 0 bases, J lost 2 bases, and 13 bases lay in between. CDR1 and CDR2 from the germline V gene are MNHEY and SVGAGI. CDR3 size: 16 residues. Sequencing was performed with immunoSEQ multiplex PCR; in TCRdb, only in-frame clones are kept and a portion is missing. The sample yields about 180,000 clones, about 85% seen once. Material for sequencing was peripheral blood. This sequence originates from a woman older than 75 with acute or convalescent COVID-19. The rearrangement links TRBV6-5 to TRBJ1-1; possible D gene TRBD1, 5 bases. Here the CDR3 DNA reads TGTGCCAGCAGTTACTCGAAGGGCAGGGTCAACACTGAAGCTTTCTTT. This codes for CASSYSKGRVNTEAFF.